One sample yielded the 23 T cell receptor beta chains listed below, sequenced in a study of cytomegalovirus exposure and HLA in healthy donors. 60 Vbeta and 13 Jbeta primers were used in PCR. Sequencing was performed with immunoSEQ multiplex PCR; in TCRdb, only in-frame clones are kept and a portion is missing. This table has 180,000 or so clones, about 79% appearing once. Sequencing used PBMCs. The receptors here all came from a man in his forties or fifties in good health and CMV-seropositive.

The chain is built from TRBV10-2 and TRBJ2-7; 11 nucleotides align to TRBD1. The CDR3 has 13 residues. J lost 6 bases, V lost 9 bases, and 7 bases had no gene match. Germline CDR1 and CDR2: WSHSY and SAAADI. CDR3 amino acids: CASSPGQGGEQYV. CDR3 bases: TGCGCCAGTTCACCGGGACAGGGGGGCGAGCAGTACGTC.

The chain couples TRBV25-1 to TRBJ2-7; tentative D call: TRBD2 (6 bases). Trimming took 6 bases from V and 1 from J, leaving 16 bases between them. CDR3 length: 15 amino acids. Germline loops: CDR1 MGHDK, CDR2 SYGVNS. CDR3 nucleotide sequence: TGTGCCAGCAGCGTCCGGAGGGGCCCATCCTACGAGCAGTACTTC. This translates into CASSVRRGPSYEQYF.

This clone came up once. The rearrangement links TRBV28 to TRBJ1-5; D is possibly TRBD1 (6 bases). The CDR3 consists of 14 residues. V lost 3 bases and J lost 5, with 11 bases in between. CDR1 is MDHEN and CDR2 is SYDVKM in the germline V gene. DNA of the CDR3: TGTGCCAGCAGTTTTACAGGGATTTATCAGCCCCAGCATTTT. Residues: CASSFTGIYQPQHF.

The CDR3 nucleotides are TGTGCCAGCAGTCGGGGACACCAGGGGGGCGCAGATACGCAGTATTTT. This codes for CASSRGHQGGADTQYF. V and J are TRBV5-4 and TRBJ2-3, with D perhaps matching TRBD1 (7 bases). CDR3 length: 16 amino acids. Germline-derived CDR1 and CDR2 are SGHNT and YYREEE (reference sequence). V was pared by 5 bases and J by 4 bases, with 20 bases between. The full variable domain, completed using reference TRBV5-4 and TRBJ2-3, is ETGVTQSPTHLIKTRGQQVTLRCSSQSGHNTVSWYQQALGQGPQFIFQYYREEENGRGNFPPRFSGLQFPNYSSELNVNALELDDSALYLCASSRGHQGGADTQYFGPGTRLTVL.

The chain employs TRBV7-7 and TRBJ2-5; a weak D match, TRBD1 (6 bases). Germline V gene sequence: CDR1 SSHAT, CDR2 FNYEAQ (reference sequence). V lost 7 bases to trimming and J lost 5 bases, with 20 bases between them. The CDR3 spans 15 residues. The CDR3 nucleotides are TGTGCCAGCACCTTGGGGGCTGACCGTAGTGAGACCCAGTACTTC. Protein sequence: CASTLGADRSETQYF.

The rearrangement uses TRBV5-5 and TRBJ2-7; TRBD2 agrees at 8 bases. From germline, CDR1 is SGHKS and CDR2 YYEKEE (reference sequence). The CDR3 has 13 residues. The V gene end was trimmed by 3 bases and the J gene end by 6 bases; junction bases not matched to a gene: 5. CDR3 DNA sequence: TGTGCCAGCAGCTCGGGGGGGGGCGGCGAGCAGTACGTC. It codes for CASSSGGGGEQYV.

V is TRBV7-9 and J is TRBJ2-5, with 8 bases identical to TRBD1. The J call is uncertain, as TRBJ2-7 better fits the DNA end. Germline lookup yields CDR1 SEHNR and CDR2 FQNEAQ (reference sequence). This CDR3 has 15 residues. CDR3 in DNA: TGTGCCAGCACCCCCTGGCAGGGGGCCAGCCACGAGCAGTACTTC. This codes for CASTPWQGASHEQYF.

With regard to this clone: A junction boundary mismatches the germline segment, possibly from a read error. The chain uses TRBV7-9 and TRBJ1-2, with 7 bases aligning to TRBD1. CDR1 and CDR2 (germline): SEHNR, FQNEAQ (reference sequence). This CDR3 is built from 17 residues. CDR3 amino acids: CSSSLSLGTDRLYGYTF. Here the CDR3 DNA reads TGTTCCAGCAGCTTATCGCTCGGGACAGACCGCCTCTATGGCTACACCTTC.

The chain combines TRBV7-2 with TRBJ1-1; D uncertain. The V end was cut by 3 bases, the J end by 3 bases, with 17 bases between. Germline-derived CDR1 and CDR2 are SGHTA and FQGNSA. The CDR3 is 16 amino acids. CDR3 nucleotide sequence: TGTGCCAGCAGCTTGAGTCGTCCGCCCTCGGACACTGAAGCTTTCTTT. Encoded protein: CASSLSRPPSDTEAFF.

The gene calls are TRBV10-1 and TRBJ1-2; 10 bases match TRBD1. J lost 8 bases, V lost 7 bases, and 19 bases had no gene match. The CDR3 loop spans 17 amino acids. The germline gives CDR1 WNHNN, CDR2 SYGVQD (reference sequence). In DNA, the CDR3 is TGCGCCAGCATCCCTAACAGACAGGGGGCATCTAAGTGGGGCTACACCTTC. Translated, it gives CASIPNRQGASKWGYTF.

The rearrangement joins TRBV7-9 to TRBJ1-4, with D maybe TRBD1 (6 bases). Germline V lookup: CDR1 SEHNR, CDR2 FQNEAQ (reference sequence). This CDR3 has 15 amino acids. With 3 bases removed from V and 7 bases from J, the gap between germline ends came to 15 bases. CDR3: CASSLGGPSGEKLFF. CDR3 DNA sequence: TGTGCCAGCAGCTTGGGGGGGCCTAGCGGTGAAAAACTGTTTTTT.

The chain joins TRBV13 to TRBJ2-1; 7 positions match TRBD2. The CDR3 is 16 amino acids. V was pared by 0 bases and J by 0 bases, with 2 bases of the junction left unmatched. Looked up from germline, CDR1 is PRHDT and CDR2 is FYEKMQ (reference sequence). CDR3 amino acids: CASSLGGGSSYNEQFF. CDR3 bases: TGTGCCAGCAGCTTAGGCGGGGGGAGCTCCTACAATGAGCAGTTCTTC.

The chain combines TRBV4-1 with TRBJ2-5, with 12 nucleotides matching TRBD2. V lost 1 base to trimming and J lost 5 bases; unmatched junction nucleotides: 2. Per germline, CDR1 MGHRA and CDR2 YSYEKL. The CDR3 sequence is 15 residues long. The chain's CDR3 is CASSQGLAGGETQYF. CDR3 DNA sequence: TGCGCCAGCAGCCAAGGCCTAGCGGGGGGGGAGACCCAGTACTTC.

The V call is TRBV6-5, the J call TRBJ1-6, with 7 bases aligning to TRBD1. Unmatched junction bases numbered 8, after V lost 2 bases and J lost 7 bases. The CDR3 has 16 residues. From germline, CDR1 is MNHEY and CDR2 SVGAGI. CDR3 loop: CASSYLFLQGNSPLHF. The CDR3 DNA follows: TGTGCCAGCAGTTACCTATTTTTACAGGGGAATTCACCCCTCCACTTT.

This clone was found once. The chain combines TRBV7-2 with TRBJ2-1; D not resolved. Looked up from germline, CDR1 is SGHTA and CDR2 is FQGNSA. This CDR3 is 15 amino acids long. V dropped 5 bases and J dropped 0 bases, with 11 bases sitting between them. CDR3 protein: CASSLRANSYNEQFF. The CDR3, as DNA: TGTGCCAGCAGCCTACGCGCTAACTCCTACAATGAGCAGTTCTTC.

This clone was observed a single time. The CDR3 nucleotides are TGCAGTGCAATCCGGGGGACTGAAGCTTTCTTT. It is translated as CSAIRGTEAFF. The rearrangement joins TRBV20-1 to TRBJ1-1; D possibly corresponds to TRBD1 (5 bases). The CDR3 contains 11 residues. V was clipped by 6 bases and J by 5 bases, with 10 bases between them. CDR1 DFQATT and CDR2 SNEGSKA come from the germline V gene (reference sequence).

This chain uses TRBV18 with TRBJ1-1, with D tentatively TRBD1 (5 bases). The length of the CDR3 is 13 residues. Trimming removed 1 base at V and 7 bases at J, with 10 bases between. Per germline, CDR1 KGHSH and CDR2 LQKENI. This chain's CDR3 is CASSPRREGEAFF. Here the CDR3 DNA reads TGTGCCAGCTCACCACGCAGGGAAGGTGAAGCTTTCTTT.

The rearrangement links TRBV7-2 to TRBJ2-7, with D perhaps matching TRBD1 (5 bases). The CDR3 totals 14 residues. V lost 5 bases and J lost 7, with 18 bases in between. Germline-derived CDR1 and CDR2 are SGHTA and FQGNSA. In DNA form, the CDR3 reads TGTGCCAGCAGCACGAGTAGGGGCCTTAAAGAGCAGTACTTC. This translates into CASSTSRGLKEQYF. Combining the CDR3 with reference TRBV7-2 and TRBJ2-7 gives the whole variable domain GAGVSQSPSNKVTEKGKDVELRCDPISGHTALYWYRQSLGQGLEFLIYFQGNSAPDKSGLPSDRFSAERTGGSVSTLTIQRTQQEDSAVYLCASSTSRGLKEQYFGPGTRLTVT.

The chain uses TRBV11-2 and TRBJ1-3, with D unresolved. Germline CDR1 reads SGHAT; CDR2 reads FQNNGV. This CDR3 spans 10 amino acids. V lost 6 bases, J lost 7 bases, and 4 bases lay in between. The CDR3 DNA reads TGTGCCAGCAGTTCGAACACCATATATTTT. Residues: CASSSNTIYF.

CDR3 sequence reads: CASRWDRGRTEAFF. In nucleotides, the CDR3 is TGTGCCAGCAGATGGGACAGGGGGAGGACTGAAGCTTTCTTT. This rearrangement joins TRBV6-6 to TRBJ1-1; 11 nucleotides match TRBD1. The CDR3 is 14 amino acids. V was pared by 6 bases and J by 5 bases, with 5 bases of the junction left unmatched. Germline CDR1 and CDR2: MNHNY and SVGAGI (reference sequence).

The chain combines TRBV19 with TRBJ2-1; 10 bases fit TRBD1. The V gene's germline CDR1 is LNHDA and CDR2 SQIVND (reference sequence). V trimming: 5 bases; J trimming: 2 bases; junction bases outside the gene matches: 9. This CDR3 comprises 17 residues. The chain's CDR3 is CASSLAGTGVTYNEQFF. In nucleotides, the CDR3 is TGTGCCAGTAGTTTGGCCGGGACAGGGGTCACCTACAATGAGCAGTTCTTC. The full variable domain, its missing parts supplied by reference TRBV19 and TRBJ2-1, is DGGITQSPKYLFRKEGQNVTLSCEQNLNHDAMYWYRQDPGQGLRLIYYSQIVNDFQKGDIAEGYSVSREKKESFPLTVTSAQKNPTAFYLCASSLAGTGVTYNEQFFGPGTRLTVL.

CDR3 coding DNA: TGTGCCAGCAGCCAAGACCGGGGTGGCTCGGGTAGCGCTGAAGCTTTCTTT. This encodes CASSQDRGGSGSAEAFF. This rearrangement joins TRBV14 to TRBJ1-1; unclear D gene. The length of the CDR3 is 17 residues. In germline, CDR1 is SGHDN, CDR2 FVKESK. Deletions cut 0 bases from V and 6 bases from J, with 20 bases between.

The V and J genes are TRBV5-1 and TRBJ2-3, with 13 bases lining up with TRBD2. There are 15 residues in the CDR3. V dropped 4 bases and J dropped 5; count of bases not matched to a gene: 4. Germline V gene data show CDR1 as SGHRS and CDR2 as YFSETQ. CDR3 bases: TGCGCCAGCAGCGCTACTAGCGGGGGGGTAGATACGCAGTATTTT. Translated, it gives CASSATSGGVDTQYF.